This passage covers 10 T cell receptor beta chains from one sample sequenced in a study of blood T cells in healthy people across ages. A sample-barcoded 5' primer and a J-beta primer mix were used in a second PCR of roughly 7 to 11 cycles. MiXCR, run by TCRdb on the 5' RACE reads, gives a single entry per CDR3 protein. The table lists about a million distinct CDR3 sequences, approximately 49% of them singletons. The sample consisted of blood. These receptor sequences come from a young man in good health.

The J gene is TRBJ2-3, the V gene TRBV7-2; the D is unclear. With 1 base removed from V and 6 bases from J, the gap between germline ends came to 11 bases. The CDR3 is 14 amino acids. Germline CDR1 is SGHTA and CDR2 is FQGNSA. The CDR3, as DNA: TGTGCCAGCAGCTTAGAGTCCCCTCTTGATACGCAGTATTTT. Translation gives CASSLESPLDTQYF.

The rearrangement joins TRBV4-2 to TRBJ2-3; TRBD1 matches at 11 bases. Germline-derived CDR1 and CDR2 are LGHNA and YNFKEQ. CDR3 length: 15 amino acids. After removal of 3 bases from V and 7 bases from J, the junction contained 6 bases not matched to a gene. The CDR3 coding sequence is TGTGCCAGCAGCCAGGGGACAGGGGGGCGGTATACGCAGTATTTT. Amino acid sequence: CASSQGTGGRYTQYF.

The CDR3 protein is CASSLVSSYTEAFF. CDR3 DNA sequence: TGTGCCAGCAGCTTAGTAAGCAGTTACACTGAAGCTTTCTTT. The V gene is TRBV7-2, the J gene TRBJ1-1; no clear D gene. V lost 1 base and J 3 bases, leaving 9 bases between the germline ends. This CDR3 has 14 residues. The V gene's germline CDR1 is SGHTA and CDR2 FQGNSA.

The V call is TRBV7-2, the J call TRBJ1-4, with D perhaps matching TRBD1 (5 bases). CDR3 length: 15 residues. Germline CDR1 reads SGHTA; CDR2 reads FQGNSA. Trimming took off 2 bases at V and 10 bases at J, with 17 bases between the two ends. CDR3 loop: CASSLSPTGGTKLFF. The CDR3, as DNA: TGTGCCAGCAGCTTATCCCCTACCGGTGGGACAAAACTGTTTTTT.

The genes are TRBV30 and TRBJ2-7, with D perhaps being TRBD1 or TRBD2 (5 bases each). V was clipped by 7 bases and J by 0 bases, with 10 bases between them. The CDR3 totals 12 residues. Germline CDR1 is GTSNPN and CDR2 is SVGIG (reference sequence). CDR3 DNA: TGTGCCTTTGGTGGGGGCTCCTACGAGCAGTACTTC. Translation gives CAFGGGSYEQYF.

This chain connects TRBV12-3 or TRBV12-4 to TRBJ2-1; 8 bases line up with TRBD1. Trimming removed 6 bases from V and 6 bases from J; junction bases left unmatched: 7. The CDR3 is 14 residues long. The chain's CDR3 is CASRLQGEVNEQFF. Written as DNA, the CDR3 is TGTGCCAGCAGACTACAGGGGGAGGTCAATGAGCAGTTCTTC.

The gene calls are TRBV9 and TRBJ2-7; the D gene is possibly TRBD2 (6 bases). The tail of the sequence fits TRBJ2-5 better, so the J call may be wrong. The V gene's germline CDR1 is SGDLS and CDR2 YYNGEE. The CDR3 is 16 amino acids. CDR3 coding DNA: TGTGCCAGCAGCGTAGCGACGGGGGTATCCGGGCAGACCCAGTACTTC. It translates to CASSVATGVSGQTQYF.

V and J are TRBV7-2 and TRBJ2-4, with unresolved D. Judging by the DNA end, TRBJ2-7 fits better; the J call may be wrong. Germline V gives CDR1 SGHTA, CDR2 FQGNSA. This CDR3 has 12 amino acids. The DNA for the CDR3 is TGTGCCAGCAGCTTAGAACACCACGAGCAGTACTTC. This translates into CASSLEHHEQYF.

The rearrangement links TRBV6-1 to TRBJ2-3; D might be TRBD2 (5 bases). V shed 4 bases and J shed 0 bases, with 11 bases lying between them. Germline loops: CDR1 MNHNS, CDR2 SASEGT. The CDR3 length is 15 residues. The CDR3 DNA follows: TGTGCCAGCAGTGTCTCGGGGAGTAGCACAGATACGCAGTATTTT. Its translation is CASSVSGSSTDTQYF.

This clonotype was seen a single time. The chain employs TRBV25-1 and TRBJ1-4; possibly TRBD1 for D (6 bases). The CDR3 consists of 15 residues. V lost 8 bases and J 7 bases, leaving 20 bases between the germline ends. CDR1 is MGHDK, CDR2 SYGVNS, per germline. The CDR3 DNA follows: TGTGCCAGCGCCGGAGGAGGGAGGGGGGGTGAAAAACTGTTTTTT. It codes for CASAGGGRGGEKLFF.